This TCR beta chain was sequenced for a study of blood T cells in healthy people across ages. Study-level points and caveats: Those diversity estimates obtained from one million T cells were thought to be underestimates.

A sample-barcoded 5' primer and a J-beta primer mix were used in a second PCR of roughly 7 to 12 cycles. TCRdb re-called the 5' RACE reads through MiXCR, storing one row per CDR3 protein. The data contain around 940,000 distinct CDR3 sequences, roughly 51% of them seen just once; the ten biggest clones take up roughly 23%. This clonotype was recorded a few times. The antigen is not known. The origin of this receptor is a woman aged 60-75 years in good health. Sequencing was carried out using blood.

The CDR3 loop reads CSARDPRRATYNEQFF. The CDR3 DNA sequence: TGCAGTGCTAGAGACCCCCGGCGGGCAACATACAATGAGCAGTTCTTC. This rearrangement joins TRBV20-1 to TRBJ2-1, with a possible D match to TRBD2 (5 bases). The germline CDR1 and CDR2 sequences are DFQATT and SNEGSKA (reference sequence). Trimming removed 0 bases from V and 4 bases from J, with 16 bases in between. This CDR3 contains 16 residues.